These T cell receptor beta chains were read from a single sample in a study of human T cells and chemical hapten exposure. MiXCR, applied by TCRdb to the RACE reads, yields one record per CDR3 protein. The top ten clones hold around 2.8% of a sample with more than 70,000 distinct CDR3 sequences, approximately 8.2% of them seen once. Input material: whole blood. These receptors all stem from a female donor in good health. Some clones in this sample may be carry-over from other donors' samples. The CDR3 runs from the conserved cysteine through the conserved F or W. A D gene is named only where the DNA matches it firmly. The size of a clone is reported for some rows only, either as once, few or many, or as a class for expanded clones.

clone_size	d_call	j_call	v_call	cdr3_aa	cdr3_nt
few	TRBD1	TRBJ2-5	TRBV6-1	CASSDRGRETQYF	TGTGCCAGCAGCGACAGGGGGCGGGAGACCCAGTACTTC
many	.	TRBJ2-7	TRBV28	CASSFTSSYEQYF	TGTGCCAGCAGTTTCACTTCCTCCTACGAGCAGTACTTC
many	.	TRBJ2-3	TRBV29-1	CSVEIADTQYF	TGCAGCGTTGAGATAGCAGATACGCAGTATTTT
.	.	TRBJ2-2	TRBV25-1	CASSAPGHPNTGELFF	TGTGCCAGCAGTGCCCCGGGACACCCGAACACCGGGGAGCTGTTTTTT
.	.	TRBJ2-7	TRBV30	CAWNGGITSHEQYF	TGTGCCTGGAACGGCGGAATCACCTCCCACGAGCAGTACTTC
few	TRBD1	TRBJ1-5	TRBV6-2/TRBV6-3	CASRPIQGGDNQPQHF	TGTGCCAGCAGGCCCATTCAGGGGGGAGATAATCAGCCCCAGCATTTT
few	.	TRBJ2-3	TRBV12-3/TRBV12-4	CASTRGSTDTQYF	TGTGCCAGCACCCGAGGTAGTACAGATACGCAGTATTTT
many	.	TRBJ2-3	TRBV7-9	CASSLGRNADTQYF	TGTGCCAGCAGCTTAGGCAGAAACGCAGATACGCAGTATTTT
.	.	TRBJ2-3	TRBV24-1	CATSEYTDTQYF	TGTGCCACCAGTGAGTACACAGATACGCAGTATTTT
.	TRBD2	TRBJ2-1	TRBV27	CASTAHGAGNDNEQFF	TGTGCCAGCACGGCCCATGGAGCGGGGAACGACAATGAGCAGTTCTTC
few	TRBD2	TRBJ2-5	TRBV20-1	CSARGAGDWETIGETQYF	TGCAGTGCTAGAGGGGCGGGAGACTGGGAGACGATAGGAGAGACCCAGTACTTC
.	.	TRBJ2-7	TRBV3-1	CASSQDWGGREQYF	TGTGCCAGCAGCCAAGATTGGGGTGGGAGGGAGCAGTACTTC
.	TRBD1	TRBJ2-7	TRBV28	CASNRDRVPGEQYF	TGTGCCAGCAATAGGGACAGAGTGCCGGGGGAGCAGTACTTC
few	.	TRBJ2-7	TRBV12-3/TRBV12-4	CASSPSQIYEQYF	TGTGCCAGCAGTCCATCCCAGATTTACGAGCAGTACTTC
few	.	TRBJ2-2	TRBV7-2	CASSLRLVPNTGELFF	TGTGCCAGCAGCTTACGCCTAGTACCGAACACCGGGGAGCTGTTTTTT
many	TRBD1	TRBJ1-2	TRBV18	CASSPPGQPNYGYTF	TGTGCCAGCTCACCACCGGGACAGCCTAACTATGGCTACACCTTC
many	TRBD2	TRBJ2-7	TRBV20-1	CSARREGIEQYF	TGCAGTGCTAGACGGGAGGGCATCGAGCAGTACTTC
few	TRBD2	TRBJ2-1	TRBV2	CASRPTSVPRGEQFF	TGTGCCAGCAGACCTACTAGCGTACCGCGAGGTGAGCAGTTCTTC
few	TRBD2	TRBJ2-1	TRBV20-1	CSASKTSGIYNEQFF	TGCAGTGCTAGTAAGACTAGCGGGATCTACAATGAGCAGTTCTTC
.	.	TRBJ1-5	TRBV19	CASSIGGPHQPQHF	TGTGCCAGTAGTATTGGGGGGCCGCATCAGCCCCAGCATTTT
.	.	TRBJ2-7	TRBV3-1	CASSQVRAGTACEQYF	TGTGCCAGCAGCCAAGTTCGGGCAGGAACCGCCTGCGAGCAGTACTTC
few	.	TRBJ2-7	TRBV10-3	CAINGGYTYEQYF	TGTGCCATCAACGGCGGTTATACCTACGAGCAGTACTTC
.	.	TRBJ2-7	TRBV5-1	CASNLGLGEQYF	TGCGCCAGCAACCTGGGCCTCGGCGAGCAGTACTTC
.	TRBD2	TRBJ2-1	TRBV4-1	CASSQEGGGLYNEQFF	TGCGCCAGCAGCCAAGAGGGCGGGGGACTCTACAATGAGCAGTTCTTC
many	TRBD1	TRBJ2-7	TRBV6-2/TRBV6-3	CASRIPGTGAYEQYF	TGTGCCAGCAGAATACCCGGGACAGGGGCCTACGAGCAGTACTTC
.	.	TRBJ1-3	TRBV4-1	CASRQDRNTIYF	TGCGCCAGCAGGCAAGATCGAAACACCATATATTTT
few	TRBD1	TRBJ2-3	TRBV7-8	CASSLPRDRSTDTQYF	TGTGCCAGCAGCTTACCCCGGGACAGAAGCACAGATACGCAGTATTTT
.	.	TRBJ1-1	TRBV5-1	CASSVAANTEAFF	TGCGCCAGCAGTGTCGCGGCGAACACTGAAGCTTTCTTT
.	.	TRBJ1-4	TRBV28	CASSFSVNNEKLFF	TGTGCCAGCAGTTTTAGTGTGAATAATGAAAAACTGTTTTTT
.	.	TRBJ2-3	TRBV23-1	CASSRSPWRASTDTQYF	TGCGCCAGCAGCCGGTCCCCCTGGAGGGCTAGCACAGATACGCAGTATTTT
many	.	TRBJ1-1	TRBV12-3/TRBV12-4	CASSLWGVNTEAFF	TGTGCCAGCAGTTTATGGGGTGTGAACACTGAAGCTTTCTTT
.	TRBD2	TRBJ2-1	TRBV4-2	CASSQLVPGLAGVGDEQFF	TGTGCCAGCAGCCAACTCGTCCCGGGACTAGCGGGGGTTGGGGATGAGCAGTTCTTC
many	.	TRBJ2-7	TRBV6-6	CASSWGTNSYEQYF	TGTGCCAGCAGTTGGGGGACGAACTCCTACGAGCAGTACTTC
.	.	TRBJ1-5	TRBV6-6	CASRLTQPQHF	TGTGCCAGCAGGCTAACTCAGCCCCAGCATTTT
many	TRBD1	TRBJ2-2	TRBV15	CATSSLMDRGRDGELFF	TGTGCCACCAGCAGCCTGATGGACAGGGGGCGCGACGGGGAGCTGTTTTTT
few	.	TRBJ1-1	TRBV7-8	CASSLNRAEAFF	TGTGCCAGCAGCTTGAACAGGGCTGAAGCTTTCTTT
.	.	TRBJ1-2	TRBV24-1	CATSDLGDYGYTF	TGTGCCACCAGTGATTTGGGCGACTATGGCTACACCTTC
many	TRBD1	TRBJ2-7	TRBV6-6	CASVWDSTYEQYF	TGTGCCAGCGTGTGGGACAGCACCTACGAGCAGTACTTC
many	.	TRBJ1-6	TRBV14	CASSQDNRGGSPLHF	TGTGCCAGCAGCCAAGATAATAGAGGAGGCTCACCCCTCCACTTT
.	.	TRBJ1-2	TRBV19	CASSIYYGPSGYTF	TGTGCCAGTAGTATATACTACGGCCCTAGTGGCTACACCTTC
few	.	TRBJ2-4	TRBV4-1	CASSQEASDIQYF	TGCGCCAGCAGCCAAGAAGCGTCGGACATTCAGTACTTC
few	TRBD1	TRBJ1-5	TRBV12-3/TRBV12-4	CASSLVFGTGASFQPQHF	TGTGCCAGCAGTTTAGTTTTTGGGACAGGGGCCTCTTTTCAGCCCCAGCATTTT
many	TRBD2	TRBJ2-1	TRBV6-2/TRBV6-3	CASVFGGRGAGEQFF	TGTGCCAGCGTATTTGGCGGGAGAGGCGCGGGTGAGCAGTTCTTC
.	TRBD2	TRBJ2-3	TRBV5-4	CASSYLAGGSDTQYF	TGTGCCAGCAGCTATCTAGCGGGAGGTTCAGATACGCAGTATTTT
few	TRBD2	TRBJ2-7	TRBV7-9	CASSKTSGGAREQYF	TGTGCCAGCAGCAAGACTAGCGGAGGGGCCCGCGAGCAGTACTTC
few	.	TRBJ2-3	TRBV7-8	CASSEGHFTDTQYF	TGTGCCAGCAGCGAAGGACACTTCACAGATACGCAGTATTTT
many	TRBD2	TRBJ2-5	TRBV5-1	CASSLLGGDLETQYF	TGCGCCAGCAGCTTGTTGGGGGGGGACCTAGAGACCCAGTACTTC
.	.	TRBJ2-2	TRBV24-1	CATSEISGAGELFF	TGTGCCACCAGTGAGATCTCAGGGGCCGGGGAGCTGTTTTTT
many	.	TRBJ2-3	TRBV5-1	CASRIGTDTQYF	TGCGCCAGCAGAATCGGGACAGATACGCAGTATTTT
.	.	TRBJ1-1	TRBV4-1	CASSQEAKNTEAFF	TGCGCCAGCAGCCAAGAGGCCAAGAACACTGAAGCTTTCTTT
many	TRBD1	TRBJ1-5	TRBV20-1	CSALNRGLNNQPQHF	TGCAGTGCTTTAAACAGGGGGCTTAACAATCAGCCCCAGCATTTT
.	.	TRBJ2-3	TRBV23-1	CASTHRDTDTQYF	TGCGCCAGCACCCACAGGGACACAGATACGCAGTATTTT
.	.	TRBJ1-1	TRBV28	CASSPTAHTQGRGTEAFF	TGTGCCAGCAGCCCCACGGCCCACACCCAGGGGAGAGGCACTGAAGCTTTCTTT